This T cell receptor (beta chain) appears in the sequencing data of a study of T-cell memory formation after mild COVID-19. Study-level background: There were largely donor-specific TCR clusters.

Overall study findings and caveats: Memory sampled before infection contained some responding clones, suggesting cross-reactive memory joined. SARS-CoV-2 specificity was not confirmed for second-wave clones peaking on day 37.

Using constant-segment primers, 5'RACE produced TCR alpha and TCR beta cDNA libraries carrying sample barcodes and UMIs. TCRdb reprocessed the 5' RACE reads via MiXCR and lists one record per CDR3 protein. The sample lists about 250,000 distinct CDR3 sequences, over 15% occurring once. This CDR3 contains 12 residues. Germline V gives CDR1 MNHEY, CDR2 SMNVEV (reference sequence). V lost 4 bases to trimming and J lost 8 bases, with 9 bases between them. Concerning this clonotype itself: What it recognizes is unknown.

Sequencing input: PBMCs or a T cell subset sorted from them (not recorded which). The clonotype comes from a man younger than 30 who had mild COVID-19 (a few samples of this study predate the infection). Cell type and time point are not known. The V call is TRBV27, the J call TRBJ1-5, with D uncertain. The chain's CDR3 is CASSSQLEPQHF. The DNA of the CDR3 is TGTGCCAGCAGTTCCCAACTGGAGCCCCAGCATTTT.